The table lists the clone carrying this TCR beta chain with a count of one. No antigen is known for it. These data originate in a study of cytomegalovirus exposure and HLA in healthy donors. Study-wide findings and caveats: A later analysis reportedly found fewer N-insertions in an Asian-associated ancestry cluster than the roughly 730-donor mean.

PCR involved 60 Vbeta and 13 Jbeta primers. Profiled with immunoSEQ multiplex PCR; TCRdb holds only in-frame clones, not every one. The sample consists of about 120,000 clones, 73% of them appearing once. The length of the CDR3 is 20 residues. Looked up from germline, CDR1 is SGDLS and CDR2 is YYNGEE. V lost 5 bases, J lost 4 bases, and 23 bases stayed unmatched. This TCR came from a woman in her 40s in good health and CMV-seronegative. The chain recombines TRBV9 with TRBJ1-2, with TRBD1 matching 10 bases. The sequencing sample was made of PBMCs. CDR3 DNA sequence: TGTGCCAGCAGATCGACAGGGGGCAATCCCAATAGTCCAAATAGCTATGGCTACACCTTC. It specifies CASRSTGGNPNSPNSYGYTF. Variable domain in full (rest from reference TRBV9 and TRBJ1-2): DSGVTQTPKHLITATGQRVTLRCSPRSGDLSVYWYQQSLDQGLQFLIQYYNGEERAKGNILERFSAQQFPDLHSELNLSSLELGDSALYFCASRSTGGNPNSPNSYGYTFGSGTRLTVV.